The 28 T cell receptor gamma chains reported below all come from one sample, sequenced in a study of gamma-delta T cells after stem cell transplantation. TCRdb reanalysed the RT-PCR reads via CATT. The table has around 170 gamma-chain clones, more than 30% seen once. Source material: gamma-delta T cells. Receptor source: a human donor. It is not recorded whose cells these are; they may come from a transplant donor.

Notes on this clone: A far bigger clonotype differs at one base, so this is likely a read error. This chain uses TRGV9 with TRGJ1 or TRGJ2. Germline CDR1 is GITISATS and CDR2 is ISYDGTV (reference sequence). The CDR3 has 14 residues. In nucleotides, the CDR3 is TGTGCCTTGTGGGATGCAGCGAATTATTCTAAGAAACTCTTT. It specifies CALWDAANYSKKLF.

The CDR3 is CALWEVVGASYYKKLF. The CDR3, as DNA: TGTGCCTTGTGGGAGGTGGTTGGGGCTTCTTATTATAAGAAACTCTTT. The genes are TRGV9 and TRGJ1 or TRGJ2. No J gene is reported in TCRdb; it was inferred here by comparing the DNA with germline. CDR1 is GITISATS, CDR2 ISYDGTV, per germline (reference sequence). The CDR3 consists of 16 residues. V shed 0 bases, J shed 3 bases, and the junction held 11 bases outside the gene matches.

This clone has more than one count but fewer than ten. This chain uses TRGV9 with TRGJ1 or TRGJ2. Since TCRdb gives no J gene, matching the DNA to germline was used here to assign it. CDR1 and CDR2 (germline): GITISATS, ISYDGTV (reference sequence). Trimming removed 0 bases from V and 12 bases from J; junction bases left unmatched: 5. The CDR3 spans 11 residues. The CDR3 region has the DNA TGTGCCTTGTGGGAGGTGCATAGGAAACTCTTT. Amino acids: CALWEVHRKLF.

This clone appeared a few times. A much more abundant neighbour one base away suggests this may be a read error. The genes are TRGV9 and TRGJP. The J gene is absent in TCRdb and was assigned here via DNA matching to germline. Losses at the gene ends were 1 base for V and 4 bases for J; bases not matched to a gene: 1. This CDR3 is built from 16 residues. From germline, CDR1 is GITISATS and CDR2 ISYDGTV (reference sequence). The CDR3 loop is CALWEVQELGKKIKVF. CDR3 nucleotide sequence: TGTGCCTTGTGGGAGGTACAAGAGTTGGGCAAAAAAATCAAGGTATTT.

On this clone: It is likely a read error: a sequence one base away is far more abundant. This chain links TRGV8 with TRGJ1 or TRGJ2. No J segment appears in TCRdb, so it was assigned here by matching the sequence to germline. Germline V gene data show CDR1 as VENAVY and CDR2 as YDSYNSRV. The CDR3 contains 13 residues. V shed 5 bases and J 10 bases; nucleotides not matched to a gene: 14. The CDR3 nucleotides are TGTGCCACCTGGGGTAGATATCTGGGAAAGAAACTCTTT. Protein sequence: CATWGRYLGKKLF.

V usage is TRGV3 and J usage is TRGJP2. TCRdb carries no J gene annotation; the J gene was assigned here by matching the DNA with germline. V lost 0 bases, J lost 3 bases, and 10 bases stayed unmatched. Germline CDR1 is VTNTFY and CDR2 is YDVSTARD (reference sequence). The CDR3 contains 17 residues. The CDR3, as DNA: TGTGCCACCTGGGACAGGCACCCCAGGGGTAGTGATTGGATCAAGACGTTT. Its protein is CATWDRHPRGSDWIKTF.

This clone is judged hyperexpanded (1% or more). The chain links TRGV9 to TRGJP. In germline, CDR1 is GITISATS, CDR2 ISYDGTV (reference sequence). With V trimmed by 0 bases and J by 7 bases, 6 bases remained unmatched. The CDR3 sequence is 17 residues long. The CDR3 spells CALWEVVRELGKKIKVF. CDR3 DNA sequence: TGTGCCTTGTGGGAGGTGGTAAGGGAGTTGGGCAAAAAAATCAAGGTATTT.

This clone was counted a single time. This chain connects TRGV9 to TRGJP. The J gene was not available in TCRdb and was assigned here by matching the DNA to germline segments. The CDR3 covers 16 residues. Looked up from germline, CDR1 is GITISATS and CDR2 is ISYDGTV (reference sequence). V was pared by 5 bases and J by 7 bases, with 8 bases of the junction left unmatched. The CDR3 reads CALWVIVELGKKIKVF. For the CDR3, the DNA is TGTGCCTTGTGGGTTATAGTGGAGTTGGGCAAAAAAATCAAGGTATTT.

Of note for this clone: One end of the junction is discordant with germline, which a read error may explain. The gene calls are TRGV9 and TRGJ1 or TRGJ2. TCRdb is silent on the J gene; assignment here came from matching the DNA to germline. From germline, CDR1 is GITISATS and CDR2 ISYDGTV (reference sequence). CDR3 size: 12 residues. CDR3 protein: CAWWELREEKLF. CDR3 coding DNA: TGTGCCTGGTGGGAGTTGCGAGAGGAGAAACTCTTT.

Points on this clone: The translation of this DNA and the TCRdb protein of a much larger clone differ at residue 13, probably owing to a read error; the protein shown here is translated from the DNA. This chain uses TRGV8 with TRGJP2. TCRdb records no J gene; here it was assigned by comparing the DNA to germline. This CDR3 comprises 16 residues. Germline V gives CDR1 VENAVY, CDR2 YDSYNSRV. CDR3 bases: TGTGCCACCTGGGCACGATCTGTGGCTCGTGATTGGACCAAGACGTTT. Protein sequence: CATWARSVARDWTKTF.

To note about this clone: A far more abundant clone sits one base away, making this likely a read error. The chain has TRGV8 and TRGJ1 or TRGJ2. No J gene was available from TCRdb, and it was assigned here by a germline match of the DNA. Per germline, CDR1 VENAVY and CDR2 YDSYNSRV. CDR3 length equals 13 residues. CDR3 DNA sequence: TGTACCACCTGGGATAGATATCTGGGAAAGAAACTCTTT. It encodes CTTWDRYLGKKLF.

The rearrangement uses TRGV9 and TRGJ1 or TRGJ2. Losses at the gene ends were 3 bases for V and 3 bases for J; bases not matched to a gene: 5. The CDR3 loop spans 13 amino acids. The germline V gene has CDR1 GITISATS and CDR2 ISYDGTV (reference sequence). The chain's CDR3 is CALWEPSYYKKLF. CDR3 bases: TGTGCCTTGTGGGAGCCATCTTATTATAAGAAACTCTTT.

Turning to this clone: This clone may be a read error of a much larger clone one base away. The rearrangement joins TRGV3 to TRGJ1 or TRGJ2. TCRdb lists no J gene, so it was determined here by aligning the DNA to germline. The length of the CDR3 is 13 residues. V was clipped by 0 bases and J by 5 bases; unmatched bases: 4. CDR1 is VTNTFY, CDR2 YDVSTARD, per germline (reference sequence). CDR3 DNA: TGTGCCACCTGGGACAGGTATGATTATAAGAAACTCTTT. Translating gives CATWDRYDYKKLF.

This clone occurred a few times. This is likely an artifact of a read error, given a far larger clone one base away. This sample also contains other DNA sequences that code for the same CDR3. The J gene is TRGJ1 or TRGJ2, the V gene TRGV9. V shed 4 bases and J 0 bases; nucleotides not matched to a gene: 6. Germline V gives CDR1 GITISATS, CDR2 ISYDGTV (reference sequence). The CDR3 is 14 amino acids. The chain's CDR3 is CALWDAANYYKKLF. DNA of the CDR3: TGTGCCTTGTGGGATGCGGCGAATTATTATAAGAAACTCTTT.

A word on this clone: Since a far larger clone is one base different, this is likely a read error. The chain joins TRGV9 to TRGJP1. The J gene, not given by TCRdb, was assigned here from a germline match of the nucleotide sequence. Germline CDR1 GITISATS, CDR2 ISYDGTV (reference sequence). The CDR3 consists of 17 residues. Here the CDR3 DNA reads TGTGCCTTGTGGGAGGTGCGAGGTAATACCAATGGTTGGTTCAAGATATTT. Protein product: CALWEVRGNTNGWFKIF.

Comment on this clone: The sample contains more than one DNA sequence encoding this CDR3. This sequence joins TRGV2 and TRGJ1 or TRGJ2. The J gene, absent from TCRdb, was called here by matching the DNA to germline. V was clipped by 0 bases and J by 11 bases; unmatched bases: 4. The length of the CDR3 is 11 residues. CDR1 EGSNGY and CDR2 YDSYNSKV come from the germline V gene. CDR3 nucleotides: TGTGCCACCTGGGACGGGCCACAGAAACTCTTT. Translated: CATWDGPQKLF.

Regarding this clone: It may be a read error: a sequence one base away is much more abundant. The rearrangement links TRGV9 to TRGJ1 or TRGJ2. J gave up 15 bases and V 2 bases, and 10 bases lay outside the gene matches. Germline lookup yields CDR1 GITISATS and CDR2 ISYDGTV (reference sequence). The CDR3 is 11 amino acids. The CDR3 nucleotides are TGTGCCTTGTGGGAGGGCACGGTCACACTCTTT. This encodes CALWEGTVTLF.

A few counts support this clone. This likely came from a read error, as a far larger clone is one base away. V and J are TRGV9 and TRGJ1 or TRGJ2. TCRdb supplies no J gene; here it was assigned by aligning the nucleotide sequence to germline. In germline, CDR1 is GITISATS, CDR2 ISYDGTV (reference sequence). CDR3 size: 15 residues. This chain's CDR3 is CALWEVLNYNYKKLF. CDR3 DNA: TGTGCCCTGTGGGAGGTGTTAAATTATAATTATAAGAAACTCTTT.

This clone was counted once. This same CDR3 is encoded by further DNA sequences in the sample. The V gene call is TRGV2, and the J gene call is absent. The CDR3 totals 11 residues. Germline CDR1 is EGSNGY and CDR2 is YDSYNSKV. The CDR3 sequence: CATWDGPQKLF. The DNA of the CDR3 is TGTGCCACCTGGGACGGGCCACAGAAACTCTTC.

This chain connects TRGV9 to TRGJP. The J gene is absent in TCRdb and was assigned here via DNA matching to germline. With V trimmed by 0 bases and J by 5 bases, 7 bases remained unmatched. The CDR3 has 18 residues. The germline V gene encodes CDR1 GITISATS and CDR2 ISYDGTV (reference sequence). CDR3 amino acids: CALWEVQMKELGKKIKVF. CDR3 DNA: TGTGCCTTGTGGGAGGTGCAAATGAAAGAGTTGGGCAAAAAAATCAAGGTATTT.

This chain uses TRGV9 with TRGJP. The junction had 2 bases not matched to a gene; V was cut back by 3 bases and J by 6 bases. This CDR3 is 15 amino acids long. Per germline, CDR1 GITISATS and CDR2 ISYDGTV (reference sequence). This CDR3 is CALWERELGKKIKVF. CDR3 bases: TGTGCCTTGTGGGAGCGAGAGTTGGGCAAAAAAATCAAGGTATTT.

Of note for this clone: With only one base between it and a far larger clone, this is likely a read error. The chain couples TRGV8 to TRGJ1 or TRGJ2. Here the J gene came from matching the DNA to germline, since TCRdb omits it. This CDR3 has 13 amino acids. The V gene's germline CDR1 is VENAVY and CDR2 YDSYNSRV. The V gene end was trimmed by 1 base and the J gene end by 10 bases; junction bases not matched to a gene: 10. In DNA form, the CDR3 reads TGTGCCACCTGGGATAGATGTCTGGGAAAGAAACTCTTT. Encoded protein: CATWDRCLGKKLF.

This clone appeared a few times. It is likely a read error: a sequence one base away is far more abundant. This sequence joins TRGV9 and TRGJ1 or TRGJ2. Because TCRdb records no J gene, it was assigned here through a match of the DNA to germline. CDR1 is GITISATS, CDR2 ISYDGTV, per germline (reference sequence). J lost 7 bases, V lost 0 bases, and 12 bases had no gene match. The length of the CDR3 is 15 residues. This chain's CDR3 is CALWEVLNYKYKKLF. CDR3 bases: TGTGCCTTGTGGGAGGTGTTAAATTATAAGTATAAGAAACTCTTT.

V and J are TRGV9 and TRGJ1 or TRGJ2. Assignment of the J gene here rests on matching the DNA to germline, because TCRdb gives none. This CDR3 comprises 11 residues. V lost 7 bases, J lost 7 bases, and 7 bases stayed unmatched. The germline V gene has CDR1 GITISATS and CDR2 ISYDGTV (reference sequence). CDR3 amino acids: CALCYEYKKLF. CDR3 DNA: TGTGCCTTGTGTTATGAATATAAGAAACTCTTT.

This clone was counted only a few times. The chain recombines TRGV9 with TRGJP. The J gene, not given by TCRdb, was assigned here from a germline match of the nucleotide sequence. Per the germline V gene, CDR1 is GITISATS and CDR2 is ISYDGTV (reference sequence). The length of the CDR3 is 17 residues. Unmatched junction bases numbered 7, after V lost 4 bases and J lost 4 bases. CDR3 loop: CALWDAEQELGKKIKVF. The DNA of the CDR3 is TGTGCCTTGTGGGATGCAGAACAAGAGTTGGGCAAAAAAATCAAGGTATTT.

A word on this clone: Only one base separates this from a far larger clonotype, so it likely reflects a read error. The chain is built from TRGV8 and TRGJ1 or TRGJ2. No J gene is reported in TCRdb; it was inferred here by comparing the DNA with germline. V dropped 1 base and J dropped 10; count of bases not matched to a gene: 10. Germline V lookup: CDR1 VENAVY, CDR2 YDSYNSRV. The CDR3 length is 13 residues. In DNA form, the CDR3 reads TGTGCCACCTGGGATAGTTATCTGGGAAAGAAACTCTTT. This encodes CATWDSYLGKKLF.

No J gene call was made, and the V gene is TRGV9. Germline values: CDR1 GITISATS, CDR2 ISYDGTV (reference sequence). The CDR3 has 17 residues. The CDR3 sequence: CALWEVLKELGKKMKVF. As DNA, the CDR3 is TGTGCCTTGTGGGAGGTACTCAAAGAGTTGGGCAAAAAAATGAAGGTATTT.

The genes are TRGV2 and TRGJ1 or TRGJ2. Because TCRdb records no J gene, it was assigned here through a match of the DNA to germline. With V trimmed by 3 bases and J by 0 bases, 2 bases remained unmatched. The CDR3 runs to 13 residues. The germline CDR1 and CDR2 sequences are EGSNGY and YDSYNSKV. The CDR3 region has the DNA TGTGCCACCTGGGACCGGAATTATTATAAGAAACTCTTT. Translated, it gives CATWDRNYYKKLF.